This T cell receptor (beta chain) originates from a study of healthy donors' naive CD4 and CD8 T cells. Trimming removed 3 bases from V and 0 bases from J, with 7 bases in between. In germline, CDR1 is SGHDT, CDR2 YYEEEE. This CDR3 comprises 14 residues. TCR libraries were built from about 520 ng of total RNA by linear amplification. TCRdb fed the reads into MiXCR, producing one record per CDR3 protein. The profile covers some 190,000 distinct CDR3 sequences, with 65% to 75% appearing a single time and 2.3% taken by the ten largest. Remarks on this clonotype: Its target is not known.

Findings and limits, study-wide: Possible naive T cell homeostatic proliferation bias remained unaddressed. Negatively charged CDR3s marked CD8+ lineage; positively charged CDR3s marked CD4+ lineage.

This receptor was taken from a pool of human donors in good health; the sample pools cells from several healthy donors. J is TRBJ2-1 and V is TRBV5-6, with a tentative D call TRBD1 (5 bases). Sequences were obtained from naive CD4+ and CD8+ T cells sorted from blood, pooled from several donors. This CDR3 is CASSYRFSYNEQFF. The CDR3 DNA is TGTGCCAGCAGCTACAGGTTCTCCTACAATGAGCAGTTCTTC.